This T cell receptor (beta chain) derives from a study of blood T cell repertoires in COVID-19. About the research overall: Donors in the United States, Italy and Spain gave samples during acute or convalescent COVID-19.

This CDR3 is 14 amino acids long. V dropped 1 base and J dropped 5 bases, with 12 bases sitting between them. CDR1 is SGHRS and CDR2 is YFSETQ in the germline V gene. How the authors handled the data: Nucleated cell counts were estimated from reference gene primer amplification. Libraries were prepared by immunoSEQ multiplex PCR; TCRdb keeps only in-frame clonotypes and omits some of them. V and J calls plus clone size are reproduced from that table; the DNA served to infer D and trimming. The profile shows 130,000 to 150,000 clones, 88% of them singletons. The rearrangement uses TRBV5-1 and TRBJ1-2, with D possibly being TRBD1 (5 bases). Sample: peripheral blood. This clonotype was obtained from a man in his sixties or seventies with acute or convalescent COVID-19. CDR3 DNA sequence: TGCGCCAGCAGCTTGAGTGCGGGGGAGTATGGCTACACCTTC. Residues: CASSLSAGEYGYTF.